The sequence of this T cell receptor (beta chain) was determined in a study of naive and memory T cell subsets. In its sample, this clonotype was seen a few times. No antigen is known for it. General study results and limits: Expression changes during T cell differentiation may affect RNA-based TCR counts.

Germline CDR1 DFQATT, CDR2 SNEGSKA (reference sequence). The CDR3 has 13 amino acids. The V end lost 6 bases, the J end lost 6 bases, and 18 bases lay between the germline ends. An equimolar mix of two oligonucleotides served as the beta constant-region primer for TRBC1 and TRBC2. Each CDR3 protein gets one entry after TCRdb re-called the UMI-ligation and nested PCR reads with MiXCR. The sample comprises 120,000 to 150,000 distinct CDR3 sequences, approximately 17% of which are singletons, and roughly 0.13% rests with the top ten. The material sequenced was naive CD4+ T cells from blood. This receptor was obtained from a human donor in good health. V gene TRBV20-1 combines with J gene TRBJ2-7, with a possible D match to TRBD2 (5 bases). The CDR3 is CSAGERATSEQYF. In DNA form, the CDR3 reads TGCAGTGCCGGAGAGAGGGCCACCTCCGAGCAGTACTTC.